This TCR beta chain was documented in a study of blood T cell repertoires in COVID-19 (dated by TCRdb to 2019 to 2021). Concerning the study at large: Collaborator samples came from the United States, Italy and Spain and covered acute and convalescent phases of COVID-19. The material from the prospective study consisted of cDNA or gDNA derived from T cells, B-cell-depleted T cells, or PBMCs. Deeply sampled blood TCRbeta repertoires from subjects exposed to, actively infected with, or recovered from COVID-19 were included in the dataset. The repertoires were made available in a free public database intended to serve as a resource for research on the immune response to SARS-CoV-2. The sample metadata nearly always contained a de-identified subject ID, COVID-19 status, age in years and sex. The samples were drawn from two sources: the first 160 participants of the ongoing ImmuneRACE study, and 950 to 1,500 subjects contributed by 6 global collaborators. Where HLA class I and class II types were available, the types were taken from metadata supplied by the sample provider, not from assay-based typing. The full study reports these points: The quantity of clinical and demographic metadata differed by source and by participant and was supplied without curation.

TCRbeta CDR3 regions were amplified from genomic DNA by means of the immunoSEQ Assay, a bias-controlled multiplex PCR. The authors processed their data as follows. Nucleated cell counts per sample were estimated from amplification of reference gene primers within the assay. Sequence reads were collapsed and filtered to measure the absolute abundance of every unique TCRbeta CDR3 rearrangement. For each sample, productive Simpson clonality was calculated by taking the square root of Simpson's diversity index across productive rearrangements. TCRdb took over this immuneACCESS table, retaining in-frame rearrangements with V and J assigned. Such tables are incomplete; in checked studies, under half of the missing clones stem from an unresolved V gene, and the remainder is unexplained. V and J calls and clone size come straight from that table; D and trimming were deduced from the DNA. Here the sample has approximately 290,000 clones; approximately 90% occur a single time. The ten largest clones capture roughly 2.3% of the sample.

Concerning this clone itself: Its antigen has not been determined. No much larger clonotype is one base removed from it; base qualities were not supplied.

Each collaborating institution followed its own protocols to collect whole blood in K2EDTA tubes. For TCRbeta analysis, collaborators shipped samples as frozen whole blood, isolated PBMCs, or DNA extracted from either of those sample types. Reading the germline V gene gives CDR1 SGHTA and CDR2 FQGNSA. From V the trimming removes 7 bases and from J it removes 5 bases, while the gene matches leave 10 bases of the junction unaccounted for. Taken from cysteine to phenylalanine, the CDR3 has 14 residues. The entry retains the CDR3 DNA only, 42 bases that are in frame from base 1. Recombination connected TRBV7-2 to TRBJ1-1, and TRBD1 aligns with 7 junction nucleotides. The source of this sequence is a man younger than 35 with active or convalescent COVID-19. Specimen: peripheral blood. CDR3 sequence: CASTVSTGVTEAFF. The DNA sequence follows: TGTGCCAGCACCGTATCAACAGGGGTGACTGAAGCTTTCTTT.